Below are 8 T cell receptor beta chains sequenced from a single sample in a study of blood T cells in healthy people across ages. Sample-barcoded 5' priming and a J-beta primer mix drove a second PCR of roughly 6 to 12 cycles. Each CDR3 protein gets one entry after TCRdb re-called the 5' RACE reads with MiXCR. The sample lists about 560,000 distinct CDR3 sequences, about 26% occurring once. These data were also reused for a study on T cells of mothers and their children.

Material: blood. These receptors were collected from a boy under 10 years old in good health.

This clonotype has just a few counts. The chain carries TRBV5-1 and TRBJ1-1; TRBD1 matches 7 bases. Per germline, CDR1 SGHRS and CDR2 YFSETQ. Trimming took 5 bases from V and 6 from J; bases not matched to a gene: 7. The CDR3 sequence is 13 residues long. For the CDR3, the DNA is TGCGCCAGCAGTCTGGGACAGCCGGCTGAAGCTTTCTTT. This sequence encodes CASSLGQPAEAFF.

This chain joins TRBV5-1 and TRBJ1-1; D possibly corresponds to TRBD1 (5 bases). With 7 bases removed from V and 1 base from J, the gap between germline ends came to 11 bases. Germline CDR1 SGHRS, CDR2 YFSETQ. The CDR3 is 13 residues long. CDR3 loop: CASHRDGNTEAFF. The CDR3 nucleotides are TGCGCCAGCCACCGGGACGGGAACACTGAAGCTTTCTTT.

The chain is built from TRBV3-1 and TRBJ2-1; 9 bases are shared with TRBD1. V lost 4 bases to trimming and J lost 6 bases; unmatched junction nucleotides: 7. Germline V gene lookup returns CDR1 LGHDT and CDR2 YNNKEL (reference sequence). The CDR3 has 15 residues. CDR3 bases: TGTGCCAGCAGCCCCAGGACAGGGGTGGGCAATGAGCAGTTCTTC. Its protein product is CASSPRTGVGNEQFF.

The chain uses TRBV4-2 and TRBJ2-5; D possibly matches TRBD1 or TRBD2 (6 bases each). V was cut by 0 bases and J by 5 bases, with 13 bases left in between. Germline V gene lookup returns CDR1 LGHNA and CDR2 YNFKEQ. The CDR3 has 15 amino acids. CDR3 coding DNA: TGTGCCAGCAGCCAAGATCCGAGGGGGGCTGAGACCCAGTACTTC. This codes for CASSQDPRGAETQYF.

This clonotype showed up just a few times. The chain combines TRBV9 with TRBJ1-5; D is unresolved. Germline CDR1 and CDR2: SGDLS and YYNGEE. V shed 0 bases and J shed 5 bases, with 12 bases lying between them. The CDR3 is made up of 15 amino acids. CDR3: CASSVDPGADQPQHF. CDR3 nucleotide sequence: TGTGCCAGCAGCGTAGATCCGGGAGCGGATCAGCCCCAGCATTTT. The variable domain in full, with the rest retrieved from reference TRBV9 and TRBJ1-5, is DSGVTQTPKHLITATGQRVTLRCSPRSGDLSVYWYQQSLDQGLQFLIQYYNGEERAKGNILERFSAQQFPDLHSELNLSSLELGDSALYFCASSVDPGADQPQHFGDGTRLSIL.

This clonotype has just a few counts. CDR3 amino acids: CASSPEGQSNTQYF. In DNA form, the CDR3 reads TGCGCCAGCAGCCCGGAGGGACAGAGTAATACGCAGTATTTT. The genes are TRBV5-1 and TRBJ2-3; TRBD1 might be the D (7 bases). The germline V gene encodes CDR1 SGHRS and CDR2 YFSETQ. This CDR3 has 14 residues. V lost 4 bases, J lost 7 bases, and 16 bases lay in between.

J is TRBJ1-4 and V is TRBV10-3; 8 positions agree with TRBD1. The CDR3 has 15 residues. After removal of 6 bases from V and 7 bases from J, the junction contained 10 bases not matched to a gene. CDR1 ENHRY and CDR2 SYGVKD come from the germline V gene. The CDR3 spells CAISPTGTGAEKLFF. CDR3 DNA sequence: TGTGCCATCAGCCCCACCGGGACAGGTGCTGAAAAACTGTTTTTT.

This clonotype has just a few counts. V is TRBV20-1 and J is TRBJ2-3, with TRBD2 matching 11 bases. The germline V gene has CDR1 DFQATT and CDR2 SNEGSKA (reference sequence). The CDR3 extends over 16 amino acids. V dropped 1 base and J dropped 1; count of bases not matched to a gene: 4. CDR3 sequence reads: CSARGPLAGGTDTQYF. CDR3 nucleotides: TGCAGTGCTAGAGGGCCACTAGCGGGGGGCACAGATACGCAGTATTTT.